This TCR beta chain was retrieved from a study of T-cell reconstitution after alpha-beta-depleted transplantation in children. Study-level findings and limits: It was reported that alpha-beta T cells came from several hundred expanded graft clones (about two months after transplant). Surviving recipient cells, namely T cells and thymic progenitors, were the source of high day-60 TCRbeta diversity in some patients. T-cell numbers and diversity, one year after transplant, stemmed largely from T cells that were newly produced.

The CDR3 length is 14 residues. V lost 5 bases and J lost 5, with 16 bases in between. Germline loops: CDR1 SGHTA, CDR2 FQGNSA. Of note for this clonotype: Its antigen is unknown.

The authors prepared the TCRbeta library with unique molecular identifiers. TCRdb reanalysed the PCR reads using MiXCR and keeps one entry per CDR3 protein. The repertoire holds under 300,000 distinct CDR3 sequences, with about 9.9% as singletons. The sequencing here drew on peripheral blood, taken 180 days after TCRalphabeta/CD19-depleted stem cell transplant. The receptor was derived from a male patient aged 2 to 9 who had a stem cell transplant for chronic granulomatous disease, so the T cells may come from the graft donor. This sequence joins TRBV7-2 and TRBJ2-7, with a possible D match to TRBD2 (7 bases). The CDR3 DNA sequence: TGTGCCAGCAGCCAACCGGGGGGCCGTAACGAGCAGTACTTC. It is translated as CASSQPGGRNEQYF.